This T cell receptor (beta chain) appears in the sequencing data of a study of T cell changes during pregnancy in multiple sclerosis. Germline V gene sequence: CDR1 LNHDA, CDR2 SQIVND (reference sequence). CDR3 length equals 13 residues. V was clipped by 10 bases and J by 2 bases; unmatched bases: 4. Method: immunoSEQ multiplex PCR; TCRdb's copy keeps in-frame clones and lacks some. Among tens of thousands of clones, approximately 92% were seen once, and the ten largest hold 2.3%. Sequencing used peripheral blood, obtained in the first trimester of pregnancy. The clonotype was recovered from a female donor with multiple sclerosis, enrolled in a pregnancy study. V is TRBV19 and J is TRBJ1-1; 10 bases map to TRBD1. The CDR3 DNA sequence: TGTGCCACTCGACAGGGGGCCAACACTGAAGCTTTCTTT. Amino acids: CATRQGANTEAFF.